This T cell receptor beta chain was retrieved from a study of long-term antiretroviral therapy in people with HIV. Remarks on this clone: What it binds is unknown.

The assay, immunoSEQ v3.0, was run at survey level. For every sample, sequencing targeted about 40,000-50,000 T-cell genomes. Generated by immunoSEQ multiplex PCR, the TCRdb table keeps only in-frame clones and is missing some. Among some 35,000 clones listed, roughly 82% were seen once. General study results and limits: Clones showing expansion before ART dominated the repertoire at all time points.

The CDR3 has 13 amino acids. In germline, CDR1 is SEHNR, CDR2 FQNEAQ (reference sequence). The germline V and J ends were trimmed by 1 base and 4 bases, with 5 bases remaining between them. Each HIV-infected participant was given treatment in the United States. V is TRBV7-9 and J is TRBJ2-1; no firm D call. The TCR originated in a man younger than 35 with HIV. Sequenced here: unsorted PBMCs, sampled 0.6 years after starting antiretroviral therapy. The CDR3 spells CASSLGHYNEQFF. The CDR3 nucleotides read TGTGCCAGCAGCTTAGGGCATTACAATGAGCAGTTCTTC.